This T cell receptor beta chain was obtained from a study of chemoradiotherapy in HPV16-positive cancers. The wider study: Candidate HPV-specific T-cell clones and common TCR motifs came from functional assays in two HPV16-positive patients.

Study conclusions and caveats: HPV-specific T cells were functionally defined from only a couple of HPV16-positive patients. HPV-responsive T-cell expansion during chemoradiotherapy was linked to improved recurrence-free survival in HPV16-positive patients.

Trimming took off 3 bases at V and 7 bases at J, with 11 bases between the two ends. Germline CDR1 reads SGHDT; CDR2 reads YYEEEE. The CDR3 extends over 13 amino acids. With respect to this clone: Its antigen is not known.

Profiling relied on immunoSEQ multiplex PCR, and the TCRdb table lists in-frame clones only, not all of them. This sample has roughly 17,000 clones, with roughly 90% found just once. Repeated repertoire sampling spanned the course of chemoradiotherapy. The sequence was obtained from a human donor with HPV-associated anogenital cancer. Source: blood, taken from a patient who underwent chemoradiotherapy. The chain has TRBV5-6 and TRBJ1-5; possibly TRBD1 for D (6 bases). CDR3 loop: CASSSGEWQPQHF. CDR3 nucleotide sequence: TGTGCCAGCAGCTCAGGGGAATGGCAGCCCCAGCATTTT.